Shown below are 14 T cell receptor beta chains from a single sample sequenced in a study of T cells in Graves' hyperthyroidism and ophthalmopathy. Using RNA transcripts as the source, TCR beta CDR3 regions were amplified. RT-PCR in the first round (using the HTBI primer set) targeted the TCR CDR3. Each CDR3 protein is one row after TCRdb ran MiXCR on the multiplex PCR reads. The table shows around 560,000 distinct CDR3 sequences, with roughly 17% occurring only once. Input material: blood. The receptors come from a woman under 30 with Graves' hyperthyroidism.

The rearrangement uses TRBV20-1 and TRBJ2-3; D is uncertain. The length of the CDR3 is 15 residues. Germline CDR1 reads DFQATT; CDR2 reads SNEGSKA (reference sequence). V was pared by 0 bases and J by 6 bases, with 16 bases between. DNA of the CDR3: TGCAGTGCTAGAGATGGAAGTATGGGGATGGATACGCAGTATTTT. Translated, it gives CSARDGSMGMDTQYF.

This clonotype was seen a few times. CDR3 amino acids: CASSIRGSGANVLTF. The CDR3 coding sequence is TGTGCCAGTAGTATTCGGGGCTCTGGGGCCAACGTCCTGACTTTC. This sequence joins TRBV19 and TRBJ2-6, with D possibly being TRBD2 (5 bases). V was trimmed by 3 bases and J by 0 bases, leaving 6 bases between them. Germline-derived CDR1 and CDR2 are LNHDA and SQIVND (reference sequence). The CDR3 length is 15 residues.

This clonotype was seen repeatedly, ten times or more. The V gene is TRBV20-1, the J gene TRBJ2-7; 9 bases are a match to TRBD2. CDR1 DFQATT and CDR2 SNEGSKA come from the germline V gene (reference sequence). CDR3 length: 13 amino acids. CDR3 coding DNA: TGCAGCGTTCTAGCGGGATACTCCTACGAGCAGTACTTC. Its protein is CSVLAGYSYEQYF.

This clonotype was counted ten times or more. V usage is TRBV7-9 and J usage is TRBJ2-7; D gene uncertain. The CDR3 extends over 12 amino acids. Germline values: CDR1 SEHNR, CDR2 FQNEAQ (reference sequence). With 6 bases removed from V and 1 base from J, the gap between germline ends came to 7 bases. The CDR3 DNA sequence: TGTGCCAGCAGGCAGCTGTCCTACGAGCAGTACTTC. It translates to CASRQLSYEQYF.

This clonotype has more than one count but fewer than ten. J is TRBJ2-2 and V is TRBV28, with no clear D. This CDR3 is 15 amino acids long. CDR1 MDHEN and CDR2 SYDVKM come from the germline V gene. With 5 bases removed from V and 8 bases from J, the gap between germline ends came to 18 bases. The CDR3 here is CASSPIGLTYGELFF. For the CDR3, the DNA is TGTGCCAGCAGTCCTATAGGCCTTACCTATGGGGAGCTGTTTTTT.

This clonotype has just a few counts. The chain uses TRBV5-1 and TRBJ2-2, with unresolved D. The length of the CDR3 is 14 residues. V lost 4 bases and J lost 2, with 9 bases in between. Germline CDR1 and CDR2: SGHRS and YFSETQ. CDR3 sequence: CASSTDGNTGELFF. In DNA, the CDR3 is TGCGCCAGCAGCACGGACGGAAACACCGGGGAGCTGTTTTTT.

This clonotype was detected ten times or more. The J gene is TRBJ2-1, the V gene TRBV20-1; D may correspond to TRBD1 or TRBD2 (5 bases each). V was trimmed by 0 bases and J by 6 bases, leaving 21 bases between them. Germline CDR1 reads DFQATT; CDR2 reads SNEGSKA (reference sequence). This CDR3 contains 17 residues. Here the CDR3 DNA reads TGCAGTGCTAGAGATCTTCCCGGGACGATAGGCGTCAATGAGCAGTTCTTC. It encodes CSARDLPGTIGVNEQFF.

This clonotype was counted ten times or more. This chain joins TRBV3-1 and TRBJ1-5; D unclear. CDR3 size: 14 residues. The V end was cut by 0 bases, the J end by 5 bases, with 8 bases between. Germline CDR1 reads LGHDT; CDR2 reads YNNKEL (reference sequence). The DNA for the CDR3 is TGTGCCAGCAGCCAAGATGTAAGGGATCAGCCCCAGCATTTT. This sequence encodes CASSQDVRDQPQHF. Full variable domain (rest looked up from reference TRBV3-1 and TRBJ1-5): DTAVSQTPKYLVTQMGNDKSIKCEQNLGHDTMYWYKQDSKKFLKIMFSYNNKELIINETVPNRFSPKSPDKAHLNLHINSLELGDSAVYFCASSQDVRDQPQHFGDGTRLSIL.

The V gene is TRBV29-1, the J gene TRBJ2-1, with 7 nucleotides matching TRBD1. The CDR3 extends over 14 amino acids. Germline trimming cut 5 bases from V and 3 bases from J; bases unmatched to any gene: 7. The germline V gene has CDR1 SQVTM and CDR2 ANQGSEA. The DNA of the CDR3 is TGCAGCGTTATTCAGGGGGAGTTCTACAATGAGCAGTTCTTC. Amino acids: CSVIQGEFYNEQFF.

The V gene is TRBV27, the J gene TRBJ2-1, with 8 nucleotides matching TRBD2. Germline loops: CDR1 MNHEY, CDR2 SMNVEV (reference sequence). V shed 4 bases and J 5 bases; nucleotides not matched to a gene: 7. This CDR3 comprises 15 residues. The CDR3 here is CASSSGPGGNNEQFF. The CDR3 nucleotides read TGTGCCAGCAGTTCGGGACCGGGGGGGAACAATGAGCAGTTCTTC.

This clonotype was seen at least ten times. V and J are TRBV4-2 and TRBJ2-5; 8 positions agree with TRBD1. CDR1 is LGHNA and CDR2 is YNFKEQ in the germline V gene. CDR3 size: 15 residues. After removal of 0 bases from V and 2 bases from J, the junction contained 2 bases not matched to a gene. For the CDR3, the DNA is TGTGCCAGCAGCCAAGAAGGACAGGGTCAAGAGACCCAGTACTTC. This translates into CASSQEGQGQETQYF.

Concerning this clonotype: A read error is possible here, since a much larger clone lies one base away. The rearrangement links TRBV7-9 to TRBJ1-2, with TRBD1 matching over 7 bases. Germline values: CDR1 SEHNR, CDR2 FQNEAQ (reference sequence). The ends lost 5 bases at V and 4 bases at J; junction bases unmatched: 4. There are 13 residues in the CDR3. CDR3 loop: CASSPRDSYGYTF. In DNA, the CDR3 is TGTGCCAGCAGCCCCCGGGACAGCTATGGCTACACCTTC. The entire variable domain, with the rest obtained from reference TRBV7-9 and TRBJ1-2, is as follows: DTGVSQNPRHKITKRGQNVTFRCDPISEHNRLYWYRQTLGQGPEFLTYFQNEAQLEKSRLLSDRFSAERPKGSFSTLEIQRTEQGDSAMYLCASSPRDSYGYTFGSGTRLTVV.

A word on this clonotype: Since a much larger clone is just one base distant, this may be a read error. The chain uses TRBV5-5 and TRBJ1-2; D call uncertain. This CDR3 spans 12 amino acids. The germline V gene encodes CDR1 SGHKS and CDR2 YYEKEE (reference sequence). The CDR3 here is CPSSLTAYGYTF. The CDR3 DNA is TGTCCCAGCAGCTTGACGGCCTATGGCTACACCTTC.

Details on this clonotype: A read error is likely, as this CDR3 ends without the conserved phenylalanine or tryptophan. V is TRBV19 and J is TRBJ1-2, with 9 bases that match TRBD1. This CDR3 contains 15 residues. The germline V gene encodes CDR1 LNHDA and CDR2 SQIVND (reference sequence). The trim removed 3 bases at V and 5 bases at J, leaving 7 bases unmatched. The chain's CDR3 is CASSIDGTGHYGYTL. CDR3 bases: TGTGCCAGTAGTATTGACGGGACAGGGCATTATGGCTACACCCTC.